This is a list of T cell receptor beta chains from one sample in a study of blood T cell repertoires in COVID-19. Repertoires were generated with immunoSEQ multiplex PCR, while TCRdb's copy carries only in-frame clones and drops some. The sample has a few hundred thousand clones, around 78% seen once. The sequenced material came from peripheral blood. Source of these receptors: a man aged 60 to 75 who had recovered from COVID-19. Each CDR3 is given with its conserved first and last residue. The order of the fields is D gene, J gene, clone size, V gene, CDR3 DNA, CDR3 protein. The D gene is left open where the match is weak. Clone sizes are given selectively: once, few, many, or a class where the clone is expanded.

NA TRBJ2-3 few TRBV18 TGTGCCAGCAAGACAGGTTCTAGCACAGATACGCAGTATTTT CASKTGSSTDTQYF
TRBD2 TRBJ2-1 NA TRBV7-8 TGTGCCGGGAGCCGCCGACTAGCGGGAGTAGGTAATGAGCAGTTCTTC CAGSRRLAGVGNEQFF
NA TRBJ1-4 once TRBV12-3/TRBV12-4 TGTGCCAGCAGCCCGGACAGTAATGAAAAACTGTTTTTT CASSPDSNEKLFF
TRBD1 TRBJ1-1 few TRBV29-1 TGCAGCGTGGGACAGGGAGTGTTT CSVGQGVF
NA TRBJ2-2 NA TRBV7-2 TGTGCCAGCAGCTTAGCCGGGACGAACACCGGGGAGCTGTTTTTT CASSLAGTNTGELFF
NA TRBJ2-3 NA TRBV5-4 TGTGCCAGCAGCGGGGGCGGTTGGGGGCGGGCAGATACGCAGTATTTT CASSGGGWGRADTQYF
NA TRBJ1-2 NA TRBV19 TGTGCCAGCCTCCCAGAAACAGGCCCCCCACGAAACAACTATGGCTACACCTTC CASLPETGPPRNNYGYTF
NA TRBJ2-2 NA TRBV30 TGTGCCTGGAGTGTGCTCAGCACCGGGGAGCTGTTTTTT CAWSVLSTGELFF
TRBD1 TRBJ2-2 few TRBV13 TGTGCCAGCAGCCCCGGGACAGGGGCCACCGGGGAGCTGTTTTTT CASSPGTGATGELFF
TRBD1 TRBJ1-5 NA TRBV2 TGTGCCAGCAGTAGGACAGGGGGAAACCAGCCCCAGCATTTT CASSRTGGNQPQHF
NA TRBJ2-7 NA TRBV7-9 TGTGCCAGCAGCTTAGGAGCCGGGGGATACGAGCAGTACTTC CASSLGAGGYEQYF
NA TRBJ2-7 NA TRBV11-2 TGTGCCAGCAGCCTAGACACAAAATCCTACGAGCAGTACTTC CASSLDTKSYEQYF
NA TRBJ1-4 NA TRBV25-1 TGTGCCAGCAGTGAATACGGGTATGCTGAAAAACTGTTTTTT CASSEYGYAEKLFF
TRBD1 TRBJ2-1 NA TRBV6-6 TGTGCCAGCAGTTACTCCGCAGGGGGCAATGAGCAGTTCTTC CASSYSAGGNEQFF
NA TRBJ2-2 NA TRBV5-5 TGTGCCAGCAGTAGCACCGCAGGAGCGGGCACCGGGGAGCTGTTTTTT CASSSTAGAGTGELFF
TRBD2 TRBJ2-7 NA TRBV25-1 TGTGCCAGCAGTGAATTGGGAGCGGGAGGCTCCGAGCAGTACTTC CASSELGAGGSEQYF